The T cell receptor beta chain under discussion was sequenced for a study of monozygotic twins with inflammatory bowel disease. Study observations and caveats: Lower sharing of clonotypes with other individuals was seen in IBD patients than in healthy twins. This was most marked in patients showing signs of disease activity. Extra variability in the repertoires of patients may have come from differing immunosuppressive treatments.

Comment on this clonotype: Antigen unknown.

The CDR3 runs 15 residues. Germline V gene lookup returns CDR1 DFQATT and CDR2 SNEGSKA (reference sequence). Researchers used template switching to add UMIs featuring a 6-nucleotide sample barcode. One entry per CDR3 protein, without DNA, is what TCRdb gives after re-calling the 5' RACE reads. The sample holds approximately 210,000 distinct CDR3 sequences. This sequence originates from a human donor with ulcerative colitis or Crohn's disease, or a healthy co-twin of an affected twin (not recorded which). The chain combines TRBV20-1 with TRBJ2-1; TCRdb reports TRBD2, a call that lacks DNA to check it against. The specimen sequenced was blood. CDR3 sequence reads: CSARDPAGRFNEQFF.